The 21 T cell receptor beta chains given below trace back to one sample, sequenced in a study of healthy donors' naive CD4 and CD8 T cells. Each TCR library used roughly 510 ng of total RNA and a linear amplification protocol. TCRdb re-called the reads through MiXCR, storing one row per CDR3 protein. Of 180,000 or so distinct CDR3 sequences in the sample, about 70% are singletons; the top ten hold 2% to 2.5%. Sequencing was done on a sample of naive CD4+ and CD8+ T cells sorted from blood, pooled from several donors. Every receptor here comes from a pool of human donors in good health; the sample pools cells from several healthy donors.

The V and J genes are TRBV5-4 and TRBJ1-1; the match to TRBD1 covers 11 bases. This CDR3 is built from 16 residues. The germline CDR1 and CDR2 sequences are SGHNT and YYREEE (reference sequence). V gave up 3 bases and J gave up 3 bases; unmatched junction bases: 7. CDR3 in amino acids: CASSSRTGGRDTEAFF. Written as DNA, the CDR3 is TGTGCCAGCAGCTCCCGGACAGGGGGCAGGGACACTGAAGCTTTCTTT.

V and J are TRBV18 and TRBJ2-7, with D unresolved. CDR1 and CDR2 (germline): KGHSH, LQKENI. V was pared by 0 bases and J by 3 bases, with 12 bases between. The CDR3 length is 15 residues. In DNA, the CDR3 is TGTGCCAGCTCACCACCGGTCCCGGCGGACTACGAGCAGTACTTC. Translating it yields CASSPPVPADYEQYF. Drawing the rest from reference TRBV18 and TRBJ2-7, the complete variable domain is NAGVMQNPRHLVRRRGQEARLRCSPMKGHSHVYWYRQLPEEGLKFMVYLQKENIIDESGMPKERFSAEFPKEGPSILRIQQVVRGDSAAYFCASSPPVPADYEQYFGPGTRLTVT.

The rearrangement joins TRBV19 to TRBJ2-7, with D unclear. CDR1 and CDR2 (germline): LNHDA, SQIVND (reference sequence). The CDR3 totals 13 residues. V was trimmed by 1 base and J by 7 bases, leaving 11 bases between them. The CDR3 here is CASSIVTLGEQYF. The CDR3 DNA reads TGTGCCAGTAGTATAGTAACACTGGGAGAGCAGTACTTC. Full variable domain (missing parts from reference TRBV19 and TRBJ2-7): DGGITQSPKYLFRKEGQNVTLSCEQNLNHDAMYWYRQDPGQGLRLIYYSQIVNDFQKGDIAEGYSVSREKKESFPLTVTSAQKNPTAFYLCASSIVTLGEQYFGPGTRLTVT.

The J gene is TRBJ1-6, the V gene TRBV6-5; 8 bases fit TRBD1. Germline lookup yields CDR1 MNHEY and CDR2 SVGAGI. V lost 0 bases, J lost 14 bases, and 12 bases stayed unmatched. This CDR3 has 16 residues. The CDR3: CASSYSGQGALRALHF. The DNA of the CDR3 is TGTGCCAGCAGTTACTCCGGGCAGGGGGCGCTTCGGGCCCTCCACTTT.

The rearrangement joins TRBV19 to TRBJ1-1; weak D call: TRBD1 (6 bases). The V end was cut by 5 bases, the J end by 0 bases, with 7 bases between. The CDR3 has 13 amino acids. Germline CDR1 reads LNHDA; CDR2 reads SQIVND (reference sequence). This CDR3 is CASSGQLNTEAFF. DNA for the CDR3: TGTGCCAGTAGTGGACAGCTGAACACTGAAGCTTTCTTT.

This clonotype was picked up one time. The rearrangement links TRBV29-1 to TRBJ2-6; D unresolved. The ends were cut back, 7 bases at V and 0 bases at J, with 10 bases in the middle. The CDR3 length is 14 residues. Looked up from germline, CDR1 is SQVTM and CDR2 is ANQGSEA. CDR3 coding DNA: TGCAGCGCCCGTTCGGCCTCTGGGGCCAACGTCCTGACTTTC. It is translated as CSARSASGANVLTF.

V is TRBV29-1 and J is TRBJ1-2; D uncertain. V lost 0 bases and J lost 4, with 9 bases in between. The CDR3 has 13 residues. Per germline, CDR1 SQVTM and CDR2 ANQGSEA. CDR3 amino acids: CSVEEVPVYGYTF. CDR3 nucleotide sequence: TGCAGCGTTGAAGAAGTGCCCGTCTATGGCTACACCTTC.

The CDR3 region has the DNA TGTGCCAGCAGTTTCTCACAGGGGGATTACGAGCAGTACTTC. Translating gives CASSFSQGDYEQYF. The chain has TRBV12-3 or TRBV12-4 and TRBJ2-7; 8 nucleotides match TRBD1. Trimming took 3 bases from V and 4 from J; bases not matched to a gene: 5. The CDR3 contains 14 residues.

The chain is built from TRBV27 and TRBJ2-3; 7 bases align to TRBD1. Germline V CDR1 and CDR2: MNHEY, SMNVEV (reference sequence). The junction had 14 bases not matched to a gene; V was cut back by 10 bases and J by 4 bases. This CDR3 comprises 15 residues. Written as DNA, the CDR3 is TGTGCCACTACGTCAGGGGGAGTGAGCGCAGATACGCAGTATTTT. It yields the protein CATTSGGVSADTQYF.

The CDR3 DNA sequence: TGTGCCAGCGAACGGTCAGAGACCCAGTACTTC. It is translated as CASERSETQYF. The J gene is TRBJ2-5, the V gene TRBV2; D is unresolved. Trimming removed 8 bases from V and 4 bases from J, with 8 bases in between. This CDR3 region has 11 residues. From germline, CDR1 is SNHLY and CDR2 FYNNEI.

This chain joins TRBV6-5 and TRBJ1-3, with a weak D call TRBD1 (5 bases). The length of the CDR3 is 16 residues. CDR1 is MNHEY, CDR2 SVGAGI, per germline. Trimming removed 0 bases at V and 1 base at J, with 10 bases between. CDR3 DNA: TGTGCCAGCAGTTACTCAGGGGCCTCTTCTGGAAACACCATATATTTT. It is translated as CASSYSGASSGNTIYF.

V is TRBV6-5 and J is TRBJ1-6; D is undetermined. The CDR3 is made up of 14 amino acids. CDR1 is MNHEY, CDR2 SVGAGI, per germline. V gave up 3 bases and J gave up 2 bases, with 5 bases separating them. In DNA form, the CDR3 reads TGTGCCAGCAGTTATGCAACCTATAATTCACCCCTCCACTTT. As protein: CASSYATYNSPLHF.

This chain uses TRBV29-1 with TRBJ2-1; TRBD2 matches at 14 bases. Losses at the gene ends were 0 bases for V and 0 bases for J; bases not matched to a gene: 7. Germline assignment: CDR1 SQVTM and CDR2 ANQGSEA. This CDR3 has 19 residues. The CDR3 coding sequence is TGCAGCGTTGAAGACAACACCGGGACTAGCGGGGGCTCCTACAATGAGCAGTTCTTC. As protein: CSVEDNTGTSGGSYNEQFF.

The chain employs TRBV29-1 and TRBJ2-1; 7 positions match TRBD1. The CDR3 has 14 amino acids. V lost 2 bases to trimming and J lost 7 bases; unmatched junction nucleotides: 8. The germline V gene has CDR1 SQVTM and CDR2 ANQGSEA. The CDR3 DNA sequence: TGCAGCGTTGAAAGGACAGGTAGAAGGAATGAGCAGTTCTTC. Its protein product is CSVERTGRRNEQFF.

This clonotype was counted a few times. J is TRBJ2-3 and V is TRBV7-6; D possibly corresponds to TRBD1 (6 bases). The CDR3 runs 16 residues. Germline CDR1 and CDR2: SGHVS and FNYEAQ. Trimming removed 2 bases from V and 7 bases from J, with 19 bases in between. The CDR3 here is CASSLTTGLFSNTQYF. The CDR3, as DNA: TGTGCCAGCAGCTTAACGACAGGCCTCTTTAGTAATACGCAGTATTTT.

This clonotype was detected only once. The rearrangement links TRBV19 to TRBJ1-6; tentative D call: TRBD1 (5 bases). CDR3 size: 15 residues. The V end was cut by 6 bases, the J end by 5 bases, with 14 bases between. CDR1 is LNHDA, CDR2 SQIVND, per germline (reference sequence). Here the CDR3 reads CASRGQGGNNSPLHF. The CDR3 coding sequence is TGTGCCAGTAGGGGCCAGGGCGGGAATAATTCACCCCTCCACTTT.

V and J are TRBV20-1 and TRBJ2-1; 8 nucleotides align to TRBD1. The length of the CDR3 is 16 residues. The V segment lost 3 bases and the J segment 4 bases; nucleotides outside the gene matches: 11. CDR1 and CDR2 (germline): DFQATT, SNEGSKA (reference sequence). The CDR3 is CSARSSWDRYYNEQFF. The CDR3 DNA reads as TGCAGTGCTAGGAGTTCGTGGGACAGGTATTACAATGAGCAGTTCTTC.

This chain joins TRBV25-1 and TRBJ1-1, with D hard to call. This CDR3 has 14 residues. The germline V gene has CDR1 MGHDK and CDR2 SYGVNS. Trimming left V 6 bases short and J 1 base short, with 12 bases between. For the CDR3, the DNA is TGTGCCAGCAGCAGTATTCGGGAGAACACTGAAGCTTTCTTT. Its translation: CASSSIRENTEAFF.

This clonotype was counted a single time. The chain employs TRBV28 and TRBJ1-1; D ambiguous. Germline values: CDR1 MDHEN, CDR2 SYDVKM. The CDR3 contains 14 residues. Trimming took off 3 bases at V and 4 bases at J, with 12 bases between the two ends. The CDR3 reads CASSLHPGGTEAFF. As DNA, the CDR3 is TGTGCCAGCAGTTTGCACCCCGGCGGCACTGAAGCTTTCTTT.

This chain connects TRBV30 to TRBJ2-7, with 13 bases that match TRBD2. V shed 1 base, J shed 6 bases, and the junction held 6 bases outside the gene matches. This CDR3 comprises 15 residues. Germline V CDR1 and CDR2: GTSNPN, SVGIG (reference sequence). CDR3 residues: CAWSGGRLAGGEQYF. In nucleotides, the CDR3 is TGTGCCTGGAGTGGCGGTCGACTAGCGGGAGGCGAGCAGTACTTC.

This sequence joins TRBV2 and TRBJ2-3; 14 bases line up with TRBD2. The junction had 4 bases not matched to a gene; V was cut back by 7 bases and J by 4 bases. The CDR3 runs to 15 residues. CDR1 and CDR2 from the germline V gene are SNHLY and FYNNEI. The CDR3 DNA reads as TGTGCCAGCACCGGGACTAGCGGGAGTTCAGATACGCAGTATTTT. Translating gives CASTGTSGSSDTQYF.